The present T cell receptor beta chain was sequenced within a study of blood T cell repertoires in COVID-19 (dated by TCRdb to 2018 to 2021). Study-wide context: Collaborator samples came from the United States, Italy and Spain and covered acute and convalescent phases of COVID-19. The material from the prospective study consisted of cDNA or gDNA derived from T cells, B-cell-depleted T cells, or PBMCs. Subjects who had been exposed to COVID-19, were actively infected with it, or had recovered from it provided the deeply sampled blood TCRbeta repertoires that made up the dataset. The repertoires were released in a freely available public database intended as a resource for research on the immune response to SARS-CoV-2. Samples came from the ongoing ImmuneRACE study (first 160 participants) plus 1,254 subjects from 6 global collaborators. Sample metadata almost always included a de-identified subject ID, COVID-19 status, age in years and sex. HLA class I and class II types, where available, came from metadata supplied by the sample provider rather than from assay-based typing.

Points the paper makes about the study in general: The amount of clinical and demographic metadata varied by source and participant and was provided uncurated.

TCRbeta CDR3 regions were amplified from genomic DNA using the immunoSEQ Assay, a bias-controlled multiplex PCR. The authors' pipeline ran thus. Nucleated cell counts per sample were estimated from amplification of reference gene primers within the assay. Sequence reads were collapsed and filtered to measure the absolute abundance of every unique TCRbeta CDR3 rearrangement. For each sample, productive Simpson clonality was calculated as the square root of Simpson's diversity index across productive rearrangements. As stored in TCRdb, this immuneACCESS dataset retains in-frame rearrangements with V and J assigned. A fraction of the clones does not appear; measured against another copy, unresolved V genes explain less than half of the discrepancy, and the remainder lacks a known reason. That table gives V, J and clone size, and the DNA gave D and trimming. In this sample the table shows 650,000 to 800,000 clones, approximately 90% of which occur a single time. The ten most abundant clones make up under 0.3% of the sample.

The collaborating institutions used their own protocols to collect whole blood in K2EDTA tubes. For TCRbeta analysis, collaborator samples were shipped as frozen whole blood, as isolated PBMCs, or as DNA extracted from either sample type. Worth noting for this clone: It has no known antigen specificity. Per-base quality was not reported, and no clone a single base away is much larger than it.

Taken from the germline V gene, the CDR1 and CDR2 loops are ENHRY and SYGVKD. The CDR3 goes from the cysteine to the phenylalanine over 15 residues. Left in the record is the CDR3 DNA by itself, 45 bases read in frame from the first base. V and J lose 2 bases and 0 bases, and a span of 10 bases separates them. What was sequenced was peripheral blood. Recombination joined TRBV10-3 with TRBJ1-1, with no confident D gene call. The receptor was derived from a woman aged 18 to 35 with acute or convalescent COVID-19. In nucleotide form, the sequence is TGTGCCATCAGTGAGCGGACGGGAATGAACACTGAAGCTTTCTTT. Translated, this is CAISERTGMNTEAFF.